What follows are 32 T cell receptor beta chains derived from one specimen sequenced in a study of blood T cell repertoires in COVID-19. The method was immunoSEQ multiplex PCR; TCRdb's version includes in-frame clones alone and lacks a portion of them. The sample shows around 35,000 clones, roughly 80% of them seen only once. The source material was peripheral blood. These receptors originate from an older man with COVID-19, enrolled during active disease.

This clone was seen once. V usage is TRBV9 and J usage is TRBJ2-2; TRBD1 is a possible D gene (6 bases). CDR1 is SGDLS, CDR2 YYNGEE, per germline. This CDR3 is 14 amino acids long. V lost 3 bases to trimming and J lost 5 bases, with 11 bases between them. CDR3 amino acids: CASSGGGYTGELFF. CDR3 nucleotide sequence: TGTGCCAGCAGCGGAGGGGGTTATACCGGGGAGCTGTTTTTT. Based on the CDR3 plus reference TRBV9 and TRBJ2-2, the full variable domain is DSGVTQTPKHLITATGQRVTLRCSPRSGDLSVYWYQQSLDQGLQFLIQYYNGEERAKGNILERFSAQQFPDLHSELNLSSLELGDSALYFCASSGGGYTGELFFGEGSRLTVL.

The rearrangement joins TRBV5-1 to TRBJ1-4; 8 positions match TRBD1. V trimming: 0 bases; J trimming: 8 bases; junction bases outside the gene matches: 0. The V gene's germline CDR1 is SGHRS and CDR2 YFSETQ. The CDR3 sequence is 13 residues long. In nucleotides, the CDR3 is TGCGCCAGCAGCTTGGGACAGGGGGAAAAACTGTTTTTT. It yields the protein CASSLGQGEKLFF.

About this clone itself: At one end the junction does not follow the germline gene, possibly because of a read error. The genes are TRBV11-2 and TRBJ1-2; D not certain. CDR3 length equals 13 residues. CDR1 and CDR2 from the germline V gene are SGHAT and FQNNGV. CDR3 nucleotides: TGTGCCAGCAGCTTAGAAGGACGGACCAAAGCGGGGTTC. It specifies CASSLEGRTKAGF.

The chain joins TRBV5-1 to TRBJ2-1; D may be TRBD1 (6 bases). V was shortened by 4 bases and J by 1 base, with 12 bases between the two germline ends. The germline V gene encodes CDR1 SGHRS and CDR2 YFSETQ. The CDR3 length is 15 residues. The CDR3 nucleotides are TGCGCCAGCAGCCGGGGACAAACATCCTACAATGAGCAGTTCTTC. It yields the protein CASSRGQTSYNEQFF.

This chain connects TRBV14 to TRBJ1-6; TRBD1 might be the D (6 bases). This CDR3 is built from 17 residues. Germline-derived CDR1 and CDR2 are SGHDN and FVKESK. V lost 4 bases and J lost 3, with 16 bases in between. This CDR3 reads CASSRTGEGGYNSPLHF. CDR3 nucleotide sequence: TGTGCCAGCAGCCGAACCGGGGAAGGGGGCTATAATTCACCCCTCCACTTT.

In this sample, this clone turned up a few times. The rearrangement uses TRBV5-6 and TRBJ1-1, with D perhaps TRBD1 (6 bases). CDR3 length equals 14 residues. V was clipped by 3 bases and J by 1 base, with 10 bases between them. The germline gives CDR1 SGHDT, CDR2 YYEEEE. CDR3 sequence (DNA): TGTGCCAGCAGCTCGGACAGCTCGAACACTGAAGCTTTCTTT. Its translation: CASSSDSSNTEAFF.

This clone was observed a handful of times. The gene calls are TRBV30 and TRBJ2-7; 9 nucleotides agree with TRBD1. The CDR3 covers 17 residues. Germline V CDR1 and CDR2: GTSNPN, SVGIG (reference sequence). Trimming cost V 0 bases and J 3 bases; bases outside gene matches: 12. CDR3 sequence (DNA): TGTGCCTGGAGTGTAGGTTCCTGGGACAGGGCCCTCTACGAGCAGTACTTC. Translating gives CAWSVGSWDRALYEQYF.

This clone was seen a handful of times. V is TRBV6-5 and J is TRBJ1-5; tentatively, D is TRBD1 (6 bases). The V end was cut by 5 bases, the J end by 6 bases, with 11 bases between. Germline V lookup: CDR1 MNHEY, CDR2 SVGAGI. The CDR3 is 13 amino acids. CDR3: CASSITGFQPQHF. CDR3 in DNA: TGTGCCAGCAGTATAACAGGGTTTCAGCCCCAGCATTTT.

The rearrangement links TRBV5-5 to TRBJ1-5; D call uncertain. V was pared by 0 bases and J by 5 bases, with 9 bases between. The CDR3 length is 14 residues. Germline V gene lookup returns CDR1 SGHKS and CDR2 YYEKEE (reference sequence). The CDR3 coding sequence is TGTGCCAGCAGCTTGGATACACAAGATCAGCCCCAGCATTTT. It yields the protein CASSLDTQDQPQHF.

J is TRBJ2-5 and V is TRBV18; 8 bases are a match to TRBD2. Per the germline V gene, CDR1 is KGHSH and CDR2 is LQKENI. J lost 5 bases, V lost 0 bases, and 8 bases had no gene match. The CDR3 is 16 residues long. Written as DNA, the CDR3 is TGTGCCAGCTCACCACCGGTCCGGGAGGGCCGGGAGACCCAGTACTTC. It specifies CASSPPVREGRETQYF.

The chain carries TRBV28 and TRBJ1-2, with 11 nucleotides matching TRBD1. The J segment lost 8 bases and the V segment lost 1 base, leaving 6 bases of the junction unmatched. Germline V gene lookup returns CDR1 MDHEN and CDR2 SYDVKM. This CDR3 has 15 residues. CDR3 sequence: CASSLSGQGAGGYTF. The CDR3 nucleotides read TGTGCCAGCAGTTTATCCGGACAGGGGGCAGGCGGCTACACCTTC.

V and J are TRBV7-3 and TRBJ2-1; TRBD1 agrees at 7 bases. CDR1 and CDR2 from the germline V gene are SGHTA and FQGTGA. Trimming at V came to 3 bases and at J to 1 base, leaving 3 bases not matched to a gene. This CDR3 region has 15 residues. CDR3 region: CASSFDRASYNEQFF. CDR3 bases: TGTGCCAGCAGCTTCGACAGGGCGTCCTACAATGAGCAGTTCTTC.

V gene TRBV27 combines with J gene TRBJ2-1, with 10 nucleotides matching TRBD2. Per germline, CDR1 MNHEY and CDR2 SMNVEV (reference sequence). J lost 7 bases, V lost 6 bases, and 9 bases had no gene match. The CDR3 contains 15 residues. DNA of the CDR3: TGTGCCAGCAGACGGACTAGCGGAGTCCCTAATGAGCAGTTCTTC. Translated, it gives CASRRTSGVPNEQFF.

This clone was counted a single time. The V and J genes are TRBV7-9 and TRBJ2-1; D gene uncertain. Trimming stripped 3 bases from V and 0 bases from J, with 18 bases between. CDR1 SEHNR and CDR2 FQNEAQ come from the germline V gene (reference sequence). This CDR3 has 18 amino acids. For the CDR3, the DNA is TGTGCCAGCAGCTTCGTGGCCGGCGGCACATACTCCTACAATGAGCAGTTCTTC. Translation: CASSFVAGGTYSYNEQFF.

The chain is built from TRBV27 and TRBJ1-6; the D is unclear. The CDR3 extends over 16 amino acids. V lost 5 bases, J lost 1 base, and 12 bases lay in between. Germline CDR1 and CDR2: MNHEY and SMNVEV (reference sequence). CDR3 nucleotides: TGTGCCAGCAGTCGGGCCGCGGGGTCCTATAATTCACCCCTCCACTTT. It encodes CASSRAAGSYNSPLHF.

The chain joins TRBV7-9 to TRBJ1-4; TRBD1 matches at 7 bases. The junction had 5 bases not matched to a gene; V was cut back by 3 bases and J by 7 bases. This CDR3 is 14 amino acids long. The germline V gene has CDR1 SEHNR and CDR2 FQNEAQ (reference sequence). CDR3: CASSLAQGGEKLFF. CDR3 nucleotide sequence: TGTGCCAGCAGCTTGGCCCAGGGGGGTGAAAAACTGTTTTTT.

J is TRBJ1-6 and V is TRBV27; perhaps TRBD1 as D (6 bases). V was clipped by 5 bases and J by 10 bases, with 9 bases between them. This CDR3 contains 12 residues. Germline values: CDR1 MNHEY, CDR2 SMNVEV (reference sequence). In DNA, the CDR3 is TGTGCCAGCAGTGAGAGGGGGTCACCCCTCCACTTT. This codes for CASSERGSPLHF.

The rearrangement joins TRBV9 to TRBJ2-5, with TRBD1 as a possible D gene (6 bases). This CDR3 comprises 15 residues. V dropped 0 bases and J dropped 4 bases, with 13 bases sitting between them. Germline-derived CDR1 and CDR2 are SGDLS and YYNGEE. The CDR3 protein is CASSVGTGQGETQYF. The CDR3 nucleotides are TGTGCCAGCAGCGTAGGAACAGGGCAGGGAGAGACCCAGTACTTC.

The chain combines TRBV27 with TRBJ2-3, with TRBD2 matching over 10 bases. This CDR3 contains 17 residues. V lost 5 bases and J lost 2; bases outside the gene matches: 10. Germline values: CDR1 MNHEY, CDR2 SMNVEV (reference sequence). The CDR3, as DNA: TGTGCCAGCAGTGGAGGAGTAGCGGGAGGTCTCACAGATACGCAGTATTTT. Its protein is CASSGGVAGGLTDTQYF.

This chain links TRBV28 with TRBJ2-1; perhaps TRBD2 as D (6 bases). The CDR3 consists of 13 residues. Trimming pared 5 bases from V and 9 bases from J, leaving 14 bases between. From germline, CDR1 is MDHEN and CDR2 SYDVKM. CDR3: CASSPPGVSEQFF. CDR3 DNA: TGTGCCAGCAGTCCTCCGGGAGTATCTGAGCAGTTCTTC.

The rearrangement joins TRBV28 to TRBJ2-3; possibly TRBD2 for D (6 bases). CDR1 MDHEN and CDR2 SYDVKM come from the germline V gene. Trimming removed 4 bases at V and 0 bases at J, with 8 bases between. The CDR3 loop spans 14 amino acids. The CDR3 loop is CASSWEASTDTQYF. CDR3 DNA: TGTGCCAGCAGTTGGGAGGCGAGCACAGATACGCAGTATTTT.

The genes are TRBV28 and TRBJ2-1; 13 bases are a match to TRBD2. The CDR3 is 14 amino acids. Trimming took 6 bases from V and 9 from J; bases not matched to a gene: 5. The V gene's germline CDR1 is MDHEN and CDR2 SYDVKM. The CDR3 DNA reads TGTGCCAGCAGGGGACTAGCGGGATTAAGTGAGCAGTTCTTC. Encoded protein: CASRGLAGLSEQFF.

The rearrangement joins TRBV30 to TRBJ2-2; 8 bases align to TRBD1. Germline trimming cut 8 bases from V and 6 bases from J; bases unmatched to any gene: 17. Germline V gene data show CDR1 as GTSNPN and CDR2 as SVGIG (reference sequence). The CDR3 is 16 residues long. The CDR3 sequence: CAKQIHGGTGPGELFF. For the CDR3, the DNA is TGTGCCAAGCAAATTCATGGTGGGACAGGCCCCGGGGAGCTGTTTTTT.

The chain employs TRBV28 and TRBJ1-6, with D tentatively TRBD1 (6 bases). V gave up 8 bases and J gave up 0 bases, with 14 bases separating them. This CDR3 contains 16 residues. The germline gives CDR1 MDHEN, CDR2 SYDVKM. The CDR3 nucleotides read TGTGCCAGCGGAGGGGGGGGGAGCTCCTATAATTCACCCCTCCACTTT. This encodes CASGGGGSSYNSPLHF.

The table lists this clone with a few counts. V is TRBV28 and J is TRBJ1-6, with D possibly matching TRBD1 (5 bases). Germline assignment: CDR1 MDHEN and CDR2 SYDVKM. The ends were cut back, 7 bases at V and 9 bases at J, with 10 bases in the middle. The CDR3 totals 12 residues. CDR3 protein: CASTGGISPLHF. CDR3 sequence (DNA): TGTGCCAGCACGGGGGGGATTTCACCCCTCCACTTT.

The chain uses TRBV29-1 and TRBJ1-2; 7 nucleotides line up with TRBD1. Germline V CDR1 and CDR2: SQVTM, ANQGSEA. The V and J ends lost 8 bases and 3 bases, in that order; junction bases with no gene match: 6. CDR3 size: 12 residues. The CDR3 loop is CSSRGNDYGYTF. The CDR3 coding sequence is TGCAGCTCCAGGGGGAACGACTATGGCTACACCTTC.

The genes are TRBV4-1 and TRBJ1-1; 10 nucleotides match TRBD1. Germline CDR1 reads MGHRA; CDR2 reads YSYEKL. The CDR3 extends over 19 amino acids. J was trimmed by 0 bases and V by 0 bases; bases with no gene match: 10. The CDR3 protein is CASSQDRDRGNIMNTEAFF. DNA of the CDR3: TGCGCCAGCAGCCAAGACCGGGACAGGGGTAATATCATGAACACTGAAGCTTTCTTT.

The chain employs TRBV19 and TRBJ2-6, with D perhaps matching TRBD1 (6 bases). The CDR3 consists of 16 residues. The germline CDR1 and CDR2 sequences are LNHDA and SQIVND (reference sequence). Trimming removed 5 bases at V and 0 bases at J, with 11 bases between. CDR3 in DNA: TGTGCCAGTAGTCCACAGGGTTACTCTGGGGCCAACGTCCTGACTTTC. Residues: CASSPQGYSGANVLTF.

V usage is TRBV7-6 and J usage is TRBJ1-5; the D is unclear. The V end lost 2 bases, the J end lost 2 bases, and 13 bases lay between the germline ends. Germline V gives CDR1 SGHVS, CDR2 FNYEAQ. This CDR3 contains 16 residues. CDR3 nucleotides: TGTGCCAGCAGCTTAATCGGGTGCCCCCGCAATCAGCCCCAGCATTTT. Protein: CASSLIGCPRNQPQHF. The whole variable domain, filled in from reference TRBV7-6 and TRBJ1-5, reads GAGVSQSPRYKVTKRGQDVALRCDPISGHVSLYWYRQALGQGPEFLTYFNYEAQQDKSGLPNDRFSAERPEGSISTLTIQRTEQRDSAMYRCASSLIGCPRNQPQHFGDGTRLSIL.

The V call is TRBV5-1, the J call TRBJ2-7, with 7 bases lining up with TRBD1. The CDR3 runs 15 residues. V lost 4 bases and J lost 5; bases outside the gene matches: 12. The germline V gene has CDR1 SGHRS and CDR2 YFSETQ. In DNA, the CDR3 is TGCGCCAGCAGCGTGCGACAGGGCTCCTTTGACGAGCAGTACTTC. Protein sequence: CASSVRQGSFDEQYF.

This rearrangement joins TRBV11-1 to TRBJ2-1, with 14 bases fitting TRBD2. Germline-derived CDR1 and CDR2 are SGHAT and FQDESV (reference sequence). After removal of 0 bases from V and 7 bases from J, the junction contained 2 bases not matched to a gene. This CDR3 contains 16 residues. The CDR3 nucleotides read TGTGCCAGCAGCTTAGCGACTAGCGGGAGGGGGAATGAGCAGTTCTTC. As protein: CASSLATSGRGNEQFF.

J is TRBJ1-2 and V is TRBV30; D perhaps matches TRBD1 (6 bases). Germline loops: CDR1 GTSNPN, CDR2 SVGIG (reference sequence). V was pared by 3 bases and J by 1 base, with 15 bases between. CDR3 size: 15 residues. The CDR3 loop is CAWRLGGANNYGYTF. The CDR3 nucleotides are TGTGCCTGGAGGTTAGGGGGGGCGAATAACTATGGCTACACCTTC.